This TCR beta chain was sequenced during a study of blood T cell repertoires in COVID-19 (dated by TCRdb to 2019 to 2021). Broadly, across the study: The collaborator samples originated in the United States, Italy and Spain and spanned the acute and convalescent phases of COVID-19. The material from the prospective study consisted of cDNA or gDNA derived from T cells, B-cell-depleted T cells, or PBMCs. The dataset comprised deeply sampled blood TCRbeta repertoires from subjects exposed to, actively infected with, or recovered from COVID-19. Samples came from the ongoing ImmuneRACE study (first 160 participants) plus 1,254 subjects from 6 global collaborators. Sample metadata almost always included a de-identified subject ID, COVID-19 status, age in years and sex. The repertoires were released in a freely available public database intended as a resource for research on the immune response to SARS-CoV-2. HLA class I and class II types, where available, came from metadata supplied by the sample provider rather than from assay-based typing.

What the research found in general, with its limitations: Clinical and demographic metadata were provided uncurated, with the amount varying by source and participant.

In this sample, this clone turned up once. Its recognized antigen is unknown. Base qualities are not at hand, and no much larger clone is one base apart. TCRbeta CDR3 regions were amplified from genomic DNA using the immunoSEQ Assay, a bias-controlled multiplex PCR. The study's own analysis went as follows. Within the assay, amplification of reference gene primers was used to estimate how many nucleated cells each sample contained. To quantify the absolute abundance of each unique TCRbeta CDR3 rearrangement, sequence reads were collapsed and filtered. For each sample, productive Simpson clonality was calculated as the square root of Simpson's diversity index across productive rearrangements. As stored in TCRdb, this immuneACCESS dataset retains in-frame rearrangements with V and J assigned. A fraction of the clones does not appear; measured against another copy, unresolved V genes explain less than half of the discrepancy, and the remainder lacks a known reason. V, J and clone size are taken as reported in that table, and D and trimming were inferred from the DNA itself. Counted in this sample were roughly 160,000 clones; roughly 84% of them appeared once. The top ten hold approximately 10% of the sample.

Whole blood was collected in K2EDTA tubes by collaborating institutions according to the institutions' own protocols. For TCRbeta analysis, collaborators shipped samples in one of three forms: frozen whole blood, isolated PBMCs, or DNA extracted from either of those sample types. The TCR comes from a woman of 80 years or more with active or convalescent COVID-19. The sample was peripheral blood.

The nucleotides read TGTGCCAGCAGTGGGGCAGGAGAGCAGTTCTTC. It codes for CASSGAGEQFF. The V gene is TRBV2 and the J gene is TRBJ2-1; no D gene call is confident. The germline V gene supplies CDR1 SNHLY and CDR2 FYNNEI. Inclusive of the bounding cysteine and phenylalanine, the CDR3 is 11 residues long. CDR3 DNA only is kept here, 33 bases in frame from base 1. V was cut back by 4 bases and J by 10 bases, leaving a gap of 8 bases between them. With all but the CDR3 taken from the reference TRBV2 and TRBJ2-1 genes, the full variable domain is: EPEVTQTPSHQVTQMGQEVILRCVPISNHLYFYWYRQILGQKVEFLVSFYNNEISEKSEIFDDQFSVERPDGSNFTLKIRSTKLEDSAMYFCASSGAGEQFFGPGTRLTVL.